The clone carrying this T cell receptor beta chain showed up just a few times. Some clones are missing from TCRdb's copy, which holds only in-frame ones; the method was immunoSEQ multiplex PCR. This sample yields about 100,000 clones, of which 80% to 95% are seen a single time; 0.46% belongs to the top ten. From germline, CDR1 is SGHVS and CDR2 FQNEAQ. The CDR3 is made up of 13 amino acids. V was cut by 5 bases and J by 0 bases, with 5 bases left in between. The source of the sample is a study of Tregs in tolerant kidney transplant recipients. CD4+CD25+CD127- Tregs, CD4+CD25- non-Tregs, CD4 and CD8 cells were sorted.

The chain joins TRBV7-8 to TRBJ1-3; D gene ambiguous. The clonotype was recovered from a human donor who received a combined kidney and bone marrow transplant. The sequencing here drew on CD4+ T cells from blood, taken before the transplant. In nucleotides, the CDR3 is TGTGCCAGCAGCCCACACTCTGGAAACACCATATATTTT. Its translation is CASSPHSGNTIYF.